The present entry profiles one T cell receptor (beta chain) with its context. The target antigen is unknown. The data belong to a study of a mutant IDH1 vaccine in newly diagnosed glioma. Findings and caveats of the study: Pseudoprogression apparently tracked independently of changes in top peripheral T cell clonotypes.

Between the trimmed V and J ends, which lost 1 base and 3 bases, there was a span of 12 bases. Germline CDR1 is SGHVS and CDR2 is FNYEAQ. CDR3 length equals 15 residues. As for time point: baseline, week 1 (first vaccination visit). Noted treatment: pre-vaccination baseline after standard-of-care therapy. The data were produced by immunoSEQ multiplex PCR, yet TCRdb's version contains in-frame clones alone and is incomplete. The data hold 50,000 to 65,000 clones, with roughly 80% observed a single time. The source of this sequence is a man aged 18-30 years with glioma. V is TRBV7-6 and J is TRBJ1-1; D gene unclear. The sequencing used PBMCs, collected from a glioma patient treated with radiotherapy, temozolomide or both. The CDR3 protein is CASSLEGRGDTEAFF. Here the CDR3 DNA reads TGTGCCAGCAGCTTAGAAGGGAGAGGTGACACTGAAGCTTTCTTT.